This T cell receptor beta chain was recorded in a study of blood T cells in healthy people across ages. General study results and limits: Whereas aged donors had fewer naive CD4+ cells, long-lived donors had more of them and higher diversity. Per million T cells, the diversity of TCR beta decreased roughly linearly as age advanced. Donor CMV infection status was unknown, possibly confounding age-related changes in expanded clonotypes.

The ends were cut back, 3 bases at V and 1 base at J, with 7 bases in the middle. The CDR3 covers 13 residues. Looked up from germline, CDR1 is DFQATT and CDR2 is SNEGSKA (reference sequence). Sample-barcoded 5' priming and a J-beta primer mix drove a second PCR of roughly 6 to 12 cycles. In TCRdb, the 5' RACE reads were re-called with MiXCR into one record per CDR3 protein. The sample lists roughly 500,000 distinct CDR3 sequences; about 25% were seen once. This clonotype was observed a few times. Antigen specificity is unknown. The chain joins TRBV20-1 to TRBJ1-3; no reliable D call. Sequencing was carried out using blood. The origin of this receptor is a woman between 65 and 79 years old in good health. The CDR3 DNA follows: TGCAGTGCTAGGGCAATTTCTGGAAACACCATATATTTT. Its protein product is CSARAISGNTIYF.